The 24 T cell receptor beta chains below come from one sample, sequenced in a study of shared T cell receptors in the human thymus. Only in-frame clones appear in the TCRdb table, and some are missing; sequencing was by immunoSEQ multiplex PCR. This sample has about 660,000 clones, with over 75% found just once. This same sample was also part of a study on human thymus T cells.

The sample comprised thymocytes. The receptors here all came from a boy in the first two years of life with a congenital heart defect.

The chain uses TRBV2 and TRBJ2-1; no definite D call. The ends were cut back, 3 bases at V and 1 base at J, with 13 bases in the middle. CDR3 length: 16 amino acids. Germline V gene lookup returns CDR1 SNHLY and CDR2 FYNNEI. For the CDR3, the DNA is TGTGCCAGCAGTGATCTGGATAGCTCTTCCTACAATGAGCAGTTCTTC. The encoded protein is CASSDLDSSSYNEQFF.

The chain couples TRBV9 to TRBJ1-1; TRBD1 agrees at 8 bases. CDR3 length equals 21 residues. The V and J ends lost 2 bases and 0 bases, in that order; junction bases with no gene match: 21. Germline V gene lookup returns CDR1 SGDLS and CDR2 YYNGEE. DNA for the CDR3: TGTGCCAGCAGCGTCCCCCGCCGGGTGGCAGGGGGCCCCAGCATGAACACTGAAGCTTTCTTT. Protein sequence: CASSVPRRVAGGPSMNTEAFF.

This clone has only one observation. This sequence joins TRBV15 and TRBJ1-1; D unclear. The CDR3 runs to 13 residues. CDR1 and CDR2 (germline): LNHNV, YYDKDF (reference sequence). V was shortened by 7 bases and J by 3 bases, with 12 bases between the two germline ends. For the CDR3, the DNA is TGTGCCACCAAAAGCAGGAGGGACACTGAAGCTTTCTTT. Amino acid sequence: CATKSRRDTEAFF.

This rearrangement joins TRBV27 to TRBJ1-1; D uncertain. The CDR3 runs to 14 residues. The V end was cut by 8 bases, the J end by 3 bases, with 16 bases between. CDR1 and CDR2 from the germline V gene are MNHEY and SMNVEV (reference sequence). CDR3 nucleotides: TGTGCCAGCCGTCCCATTGGGCGGGACACTGAAGCTTTCTTT. This encodes CASRPIGRDTEAFF.

This chain uses TRBV5-4 with TRBJ2-2; 11 positions agree with TRBD2. The CDR3 is 17 residues long. V lost 4 bases to trimming and J lost 6 bases; unmatched junction nucleotides: 11. The germline V gene encodes CDR1 SGHNT and CDR2 YYREEE (reference sequence). The CDR3 loop reads CASSGPGTSGNPGELFF. The DNA of the CDR3 is TGTGCCAGCAGCGGACCGGGGACTAGCGGCAACCCCGGGGAGCTGTTTTTT.

The chain joins TRBV11-3 to TRBJ2-1; 8 positions match TRBD1. Germline V gives CDR1 SGHNT, CDR2 YENEEA. The V segment lost 4 bases and the J segment 6 bases; nucleotides outside the gene matches: 5. This CDR3 is built from 14 residues. The CDR3 spells CASSWTGWGNEQFF. The CDR3 coding sequence is TGTGCCAGCAGCTGGACAGGGTGGGGCAATGAGCAGTTCTTC.

The chain is built from TRBV7-9 and TRBJ2-2; 10 positions match TRBD1. Germline V gene data show CDR1 as SEHNR and CDR2 as FQNEAQ (reference sequence). J lost 5 bases, V lost 4 bases, and 1 base had no gene match. This CDR3 contains 14 residues. The CDR3 region is CASSWTGGTGELFF. The CDR3 coding sequence is TGTGCCAGCAGCTGGACAGGGGGGACCGGGGAGCTGTTTTTT.

The chain couples TRBV7-9 to TRBJ2-1, with 15 bases fitting TRBD2. Per the germline V gene, CDR1 is SEHNR and CDR2 is FQNEAQ (reference sequence). The CDR3 spans 19 residues. With 5 bases clipped from V and 7 bases from J, the junction kept 15 bases outside the gene matches. CDR3: CASSRHRTSGRAGLNEQFF. The CDR3 DNA sequence: TGTGCCAGCAGCCGACATAGGACTAGCGGGAGGGCCGGGTTGAATGAGCAGTTCTTC. The complete variable domain, with remaining parts taken from reference TRBV7-9 and TRBJ2-1, reads DTGVSQNPRHKITKRGQNVTFRCDPISEHNRLYWYRQTLGQGPEFLTYFQNEAQLEKSRLLSDRFSAERPKGSFSTLEIQRTEQGDSAMYLCASSRHRTSGRAGLNEQFFGPGTRLTVL.

V gene TRBV5-8 combines with J gene TRBJ2-5; D possibly corresponds to TRBD1 (5 bases). CDR1 is SGHTS, CDR2 YDEGEE, per germline. Trimming removed 5 bases from V and 5 bases from J, with 13 bases in between. This CDR3 has 13 residues. In DNA, the CDR3 is TGTGCCAGCAGGCCCTTAAAGGGGGAGACCCAGTACTTC. This encodes CASRPLKGETQYF.

This chain connects TRBV10-3 to TRBJ2-1; 8 bases agree with TRBD2. The junction had 5 bases not matched to a gene; V was cut back by 4 bases and J by 6 bases. This CDR3 comprises 14 residues. In germline, CDR1 is ENHRY, CDR2 SYGVKD. The CDR3: CAISAAGVGNEQFF. DNA for the CDR3: TGTGCCATCAGTGCAGCGGGAGTAGGCAATGAGCAGTTCTTC.

The gene calls are TRBV11-2 and TRBJ2-7; 7 bases fit TRBD2. The CDR3 runs to 16 residues. The V gene's germline CDR1 is SGHAT and CDR2 FQNNGV. V was pared by 4 bases and J by 5 bases, with 14 bases of the junction left unmatched. The CDR3 protein is CASSWLGLTAAHEQYF. The CDR3 region has the DNA TGTGCCAGCAGCTGGTTGGGACTAACGGCGGCTCACGAGCAGTACTTC.

This sequence joins TRBV7-9 and TRBJ1-1, with D perhaps TRBD1 (6 bases). The CDR3 extends over 18 amino acids. V dropped 4 bases and J dropped 0 bases, with 21 bases sitting between them. The germline CDR1 and CDR2 sequences are SEHNR and FQNEAQ (reference sequence). CDR3 nucleotide sequence: TGTGCCAGCAGCTCTAAGTACTGGGGGGGCAAGGTGAACACTGAAGCTTTCTTT. Amino acids: CASSSKYWGGKVNTEAFF.

V usage is TRBV25-1 and J usage is TRBJ2-3; D possibly corresponds to TRBD1 (5 bases). This CDR3 spans 14 amino acids. Trimming removed 7 bases at V and 3 bases at J, with 14 bases between. Per the germline V gene, CDR1 is MGHDK and CDR2 is SYGVNS. The CDR3 here is CASTVGDRTDTQYF. The CDR3 DNA follows: TGTGCCAGCACCGTAGGGGATCGGACAGATACGCAGTATTTT.

The chain has TRBV6-1 and TRBJ2-5, with a weak D call TRBD2 (5 bases). CDR1 is MNHNS, CDR2 SASEGT, per germline. The V gene lost 3 bases and the J gene lost 4 bases, with 9 bases spanning the gap. This CDR3 has 13 residues. The DNA of the CDR3 is TGTGCCAGCAGTGACGCTAGCCTAGAGACCCAGTACTTC. This gives the protein CASSDASLETQYF.

The rearrangement joins TRBV5-4 to TRBJ2-5; 9 bases agree with TRBD2. The junction had 15 bases not matched to a gene; V was cut back by 4 bases and J by 5 bases. This CDR3 region has 17 residues. Per germline, CDR1 SGHNT and CDR2 YYREEE (reference sequence). This CDR3 is CASSPIQENSGSETQYF. The CDR3 DNA is TGTGCCAGCAGCCCCATCCAGGAGAATAGCGGGAGTGAGACCCAGTACTTC. Based on the CDR3 plus reference TRBV5-4 and TRBJ2-5, the full variable domain is ETGVTQSPTHLIKTRGQQVTLRCSSQSGHNTVSWYQQALGQGPQFIFQYYREEENGRGNFPPRFSGLQFPNYSSELNVNALELDDSALYLCASSPIQENSGSETQYFGPGTRLLVL.

This clone turned up a few times. This rearrangement joins TRBV6-6 to TRBJ2-7; 10 nucleotides line up with TRBD1. CDR1 MNHNY and CDR2 SVGAGI come from the germline V gene (reference sequence). Germline trimming cut 2 bases from V and 2 bases from J; bases unmatched to any gene: 6. The CDR3 contains 16 residues. The CDR3, as DNA: TGTGCCAGCAGTTACGCCCGGGACAGGGGTGCCTACGAGCAGTACTTC. Translation gives CASSYARDRGAYEQYF.

The CDR3 is CASSPRRKNTGELFF. The CDR3 bases are TGTGCCAGCAGCCCCCGGCGGAAGAACACCGGGGAGCTGTTTTTT. This chain links TRBV14 with TRBJ2-2; D unresolved. This CDR3 is 15 amino acids long. Germline lookup yields CDR1 SGHDN and CDR2 FVKESK. Trimming removed 4 bases at V and 1 base at J, with 10 bases between. Variable domain in full (rest from reference TRBV14 and TRBJ2-2): EAGVTQFPSHSVIEKGQTVTLRCDPISGHDNLYWYRRVMGKEIKFLLHFVKESKQDESGMPNNRFLAERTGGTYSTLKVQPAELEDSGVYFCASSPRRKNTGELFFGEGSRLTVL.

This sequence joins TRBV18 and TRBJ1-5, with D unclear. Germline CDR1 reads KGHSH; CDR2 reads LQKENI. This CDR3 is built from 15 residues. Trimming cost V 3 bases and J 1 base, with 10 bases left between them. In nucleotides, the CDR3 is TGTGCCAGCTCACCTAGTGGCAGGAGCAATCAGCCCCAGCATTTT. Protein sequence: CASSPSGRSNQPQHF.

The chain is built from TRBV30 and TRBJ2-1; the D gene is possibly TRBD2 (6 bases). The CDR3 has 17 amino acids. V lost 3 bases to trimming and J lost 0 bases, with 18 bases between them. Germline-derived CDR1 and CDR2 are GTSNPN and SVGIG (reference sequence). The CDR3 sequence is CAWSPSGGLSSYNEQFF. The CDR3 nucleotides read TGTGCCTGGAGCCCTTCCGGGGGTCTAAGCTCCTACAATGAGCAGTTCTTC.

The rearrangement links TRBV6-1 to TRBJ2-1; a possible D gene is TRBD2 (6 bases). This CDR3 is 16 amino acids long. CDR1 is MNHNS and CDR2 is SASEGT in the germline V gene. Between the trimmed V and J ends, which lost 3 bases and 9 bases, there was a span of 21 bases. The CDR3 region has the DNA TGTGCCAGCAGTGAGTTGGTAGCGGAAGAGATGGGTGAGCAGTTCTTC. Its protein is CASSELVAEEMGEQFF.

The J gene is TRBJ1-1, the V gene TRBV6-1, with TRBD1 matching over 10 bases. The CDR3 length is 17 residues. CDR1 and CDR2 (germline): MNHNS, SASEGT. Trimming at V came to 2 bases and at J to 6 bases, leaving 12 bases not matched to a gene. The CDR3 coding sequence is TGTGCCAGCAGTGAACAGGGCGACAGGGGGCGAGTCTCTGAAGCTTTCTTT. Translated, it gives CASSEQGDRGRVSEAFF.

The V call is TRBV7-9, the J call TRBJ2-1, with TRBD2 matching 7 bases. The V gene end was trimmed by 5 bases and the J gene end by 0 bases; junction bases not matched to a gene: 10. The CDR3 has 17 residues. Germline V CDR1 and CDR2: SEHNR, FQNEAQ (reference sequence). This CDR3 reads CASSLDMGGSSYNEQFF. The CDR3 DNA sequence: TGTGCCAGCAGCCTAGACATGGGCGGGAGCTCCTACAATGAGCAGTTCTTC.

The CDR3 sequence is CASSNLTSGSTDTQYF. In nucleotides, the CDR3 is TGTGCCAGTAGTAACCTGACTAGCGGGAGCACAGATACGCAGTATTTT. The genes are TRBV19 and TRBJ2-3; TRBD2 agrees at 10 bases. V was pared by 4 bases and J by 0 bases, with 4 bases of the junction left unmatched. Germline values: CDR1 LNHDA, CDR2 SQIVND (reference sequence). CDR3 length: 16 residues.

The rearrangement joins TRBV5-1 to TRBJ2-2; the match to TRBD2 covers 7 bases. Germline V gene data show CDR1 as SGHRS and CDR2 as YFSETQ. This CDR3 has 16 amino acids. J was trimmed by 5 bases and V by 0 bases; bases with no gene match: 7. DNA for the CDR3: TGCGCCAGCAGCTTGGCGGCGGGAGTCGTAACCGGGGAGCTGTTTTTT. Amino acids: CASSLAAGVVTGELFF.